These 7 T cell receptor beta chains originate from one sample sequenced in a study of blood T cell repertoires in COVID-19. Libraries were prepared by immunoSEQ multiplex PCR; TCRdb keeps only in-frame clonotypes and omits some of them. The table records around 120,000 clones, roughly 85% of them present only once. Source material: peripheral blood. The receptor set was obtained from a human donor in a cohort sampled during active COVID-19.

In DNA form, the CDR3 reads TGCGCCAGCAGCCGGAACCGGGACAGGGGCCCTGAAGCTTTCTTT. It translates to CASSRNRDRGPEAFF. The rearrangement links TRBV4-3 to TRBJ1-1; TRBD1 aligns across 10 bases. In germline, CDR1 is LGHNA, CDR2 YSLEER. The CDR3 spans 15 residues. V lost 4 bases to trimming and J lost 6 bases; unmatched junction nucleotides: 8.

This chain connects TRBV28 to TRBJ2-3; 8 positions match TRBD1. CDR1 MDHEN and CDR2 SYDVKM come from the germline V gene. The CDR3 runs 13 residues. V was clipped by 6 bases and J by 3 bases; unmatched bases: 2. The CDR3 region is CASRGQGTDTQYF. DNA of the CDR3: TGTGCCAGCAGAGGACAGGGAACAGATACGCAGTATTTT.

This clone came up a few times. The chain employs TRBV5-1 and TRBJ1-1; a possible D gene is TRBD1 (5 bases). The V gene lost 6 bases and the J gene lost 2 bases, with 11 bases spanning the gap. This CDR3 comprises 13 residues. Germline CDR1 is SGHRS and CDR2 is YFSETQ. CDR3 amino acids: CASIRDSNTEAFF. CDR3 coding DNA: TGCGCCAGCATACGTGACAGTAACACTGAAGCTTTCTTT. Based on the CDR3 plus reference TRBV5-1 and TRBJ1-1, the full variable domain is KAGVTQTPRYLIKTRGQQVTLSCSPISGHRSVSWYQQTPGQGLQFLFEYFSETQRNKGNFPGRFSGRQFSNSRSEMNVSTLELGDSALYLCASIRDSNTEAFFGQGTRLTVV.

V gene TRBV10-3 combines with J gene TRBJ2-3, with 7 bases that match TRBD1. CDR3 length: 15 amino acids. Germline V gene data show CDR1 as ENHRY and CDR2 as SYGVKD. The junction had 6 bases not matched to a gene; V was cut back by 6 bases and J by 0 bases. CDR3 amino acids: CAISRQGSSTDTQYF. The CDR3 DNA reads as TGTGCCATCAGCAGACAGGGCTCTAGCACAGATACGCAGTATTTT.

This chain uses TRBV27 with TRBJ1-2; 7 bases line up with TRBD1. There are 13 residues in the CDR3. The germline V gene encodes CDR1 MNHEY and CDR2 SMNVEV (reference sequence). The trim removed 2 bases at V and 7 bases at J, leaving 4 bases unmatched. The CDR3 sequence: CASSLRGQLGYTF. In nucleotides, the CDR3 is TGTGCCAGCAGTTTAAGGGGACAGCTTGGCTACACCTTC.

J is TRBJ2-6 and V is TRBV30; D might be TRBD1 (6 bases). Germline CDR1 is GTSNPN and CDR2 is SVGIG (reference sequence). The CDR3 extends over 15 amino acids. V lost 0 bases and J lost 4, with 10 bases in between. CDR3 in amino acids: CAWSVWGQGANVLTF. In DNA, the CDR3 is TGTGCCTGGAGTGTTTGGGGGCAGGGGGCCAACGTCCTGACTTTC.

The chain combines TRBV7-8 with TRBJ2-3; D call uncertain. Trimming took off 3 bases at V and 6 bases at J, with 10 bases between the two ends. This CDR3 has 13 amino acids. The V gene's germline CDR1 is SGHVS and CDR2 FQNEAQ. The CDR3 region has the DNA TGTGCCAGCAGCTTGGGCCCCACCGATACGCAGTATTTT. Its protein product is CASSLGPTDTQYF.